Each of the 27 T cell receptor beta chains below was sequenced from the same sample in a study of blood T cell repertoires in COVID-19. Repertoires were generated with immunoSEQ multiplex PCR, while TCRdb's copy carries only in-frame clones and drops some. Among 250,000 to 400,000 clones listed, around 87% were seen once. Sequenced sample: peripheral blood. These receptors were collected from a man aged 45-65 years with active or convalescent COVID-19.

The chain carries TRBV7-9 and TRBJ2-5, with a possible D match to TRBD1 (6 bases). CDR1 and CDR2 (germline): SEHNR, FQNEAQ (reference sequence). Trimming stripped 4 bases from V and 2 bases from J, with 14 bases between. This CDR3 comprises 15 residues. This chain's CDR3 is CASSSGQTEQETQYF. The CDR3 nucleotides are TGTGCCAGCAGCTCCGGACAGACCGAGCAAGAGACCCAGTACTTC.

This chain uses TRBV5-8 with TRBJ2-3; 12 bases fit TRBD2. The CDR3 has 18 amino acids. J was trimmed by 1 base and V by 7 bases; bases with no gene match: 13. Germline CDR1 reads SGHTS; CDR2 reads YDEGEE. The CDR3 region is CASDYASGRAVGTDTQYF. CDR3 coding DNA: TGTGCCAGCGATTATGCTAGCGGGAGGGCCGTTGGCACAGATACGCAGTATTTT. Drawing the rest from reference TRBV5-8 and TRBJ2-3, the complete variable domain is EAGVTQSPTHLIKTRGQQATLRCSPISGHTSVYWYQQALGLGLQFLLWYDEGEERNRGNFPPRFSGRQFPNYSSELNVNALELEDSALYLCASDYASGRAVGTDTQYFGPGTRLTVL.

V usage is TRBV9 and J usage is TRBJ2-2; 11 bases map to TRBD2. CDR3 length equals 15 residues. Germline V gene sequence: CDR1 SGDLS, CDR2 YYNGEE. Unmatched junction bases numbered 6, after V lost 7 bases and J lost 4 bases. CDR3 nucleotides: TGTGCCAGCGCCCTTAGCGGGAGGGGCACCGGGGAGCTGTTTTTT. Protein product: CASALSGRGTGELFF. The full variable domain, with the rest looked up from reference TRBV9 and TRBJ2-2, is DSGVTQTPKHLITATGQRVTLRCSPRSGDLSVYWYQQSLDQGLQFLIQYYNGEERAKGNILERFSAQQFPDLHSELNLSSLELGDSALYFCASALSGRGTGELFFGEGSRLTVL.

V usage is TRBV12-1 and J usage is TRBJ1-6. TRBV12-1 is a pseudogene. The CDR3 length is 17 residues. The CDR3 reads CASSLPPRDSYNSPLHF. CDR3 nucleotides: TGTGCCAGCAGCTTACCCCCGCGGGACTCCTATAATTCACCCCTCCACTTT.

V is TRBV24-1 and J is TRBJ2-1; 7 bases map to TRBD2. Germline V lookup: CDR1 KGHDR, CDR2 SFDVKD. This CDR3 has 14 amino acids. V shed 9 bases and J 8 bases; nucleotides not matched to a gene: 12. The CDR3 bases are TGTGCCACCCGGAGTAGCGGGTTCGAACATGAGCAGTTCTTC. This gives the protein CATRSSGFEHEQFF.

The J gene is TRBJ2-1, the V gene TRBV6-2 or TRBV6-3, with TRBD2 matching over 9 bases. Losses at the gene ends were 0 bases for V and 8 bases for J; bases not matched to a gene: 14. This CDR3 has 18 residues. The germline gives CDR1 MNHEY, CDR2 SVGEGT. DNA of the CDR3: TGTGCCAGCAGTTACTCGTCGCGGGGGGGACCGTATTCAGATGAGCAGTTCTTC. It yields the protein CASSYSSRGGPYSDEQFF.

The chain links TRBV27 to TRBJ1-1, with TRBD1 matching 10 bases. The germline gives CDR1 MNHEY, CDR2 SMNVEV (reference sequence). With V trimmed by 2 bases and J by 0 bases, 3 bases remained unmatched. The CDR3 consists of 16 residues. The CDR3 coding sequence is TGTGCCAGCAGTTTAAGGACAGGGGGGGTGAACACTGAAGCTTTCTTT. Translation gives CASSLRTGGVNTEAFF.

The chain links TRBV12-1 to TRBJ2-2; the D call of TRBD2 is as the table states it, not checked on the DNA. TRBV12-1 is a pseudogene. The CDR3 length is 17 residues. The CDR3 DNA is TGTGCCAGCAGCTTTGGGAGGGCTAGCGGGTCTCCTATTTCCCTGTTTTTT. It codes for CASSFGRASGSPISLFF.

The rearrangement uses TRBV27 and TRBJ1-2; tentative D call: TRBD1 (5 bases). The V end was cut by 3 bases, the J end by 1 base, with 9 bases between. The CDR3 contains 14 residues. CDR1 and CDR2 (germline): MNHEY, SMNVEV (reference sequence). DNA for the CDR3: TGTGCCAGCAGTTTTACAGGAGATAACTATGGCTACACCTTC. Translating gives CASSFTGDNYGYTF.

The chain has TRBV9 and TRBJ1-2; a possible D gene is TRBD1 (6 bases). This CDR3 region has 13 residues. Per the germline V gene, CDR1 is SGDLS and CDR2 is YYNGEE. Trimming removed 6 bases at V and 4 bases at J, with 13 bases between. The CDR3 nucleotides read TGTGCCAGCACCCCTTCACAGGGCTATGGCTACACCTTC. As protein: CASTPSQGYGYTF.

This chain joins TRBV2 and TRBJ1-1, with 9 nucleotides matching TRBD1. V lost 7 bases and J lost 5; bases outside the gene matches: 8. CDR1 and CDR2 (germline): SNHLY, FYNNEI. This CDR3 comprises 14 residues. Here the CDR3 reads CASTGTGRNTEAFF. As DNA, the CDR3 is TGTGCCAGCACCGGGACAGGGAGAAATACTGAAGCTTTCTTT.

The gene calls are TRBV7-2 and TRBJ2-3; D perhaps matches TRBD2 (5 bases). Germline V gene data show CDR1 as SGHTA and CDR2 as FQGNSA. CDR3 size: 15 residues. V was shortened by 0 bases and J by 2 bases, with 9 bases between the two germline ends. This CDR3 reads CASSLAAAFTDTQYF. The CDR3 nucleotides are TGTGCCAGCAGCTTAGCAGCGGCCTTCACAGATACGCAGTATTTT.

The V and J genes are TRBV6-6 and TRBJ1-1; 8 bases agree with TRBD1. With 6 bases clipped from V and 5 bases from J, the junction kept 8 bases outside the gene matches. This CDR3 is 14 amino acids long. CDR1 and CDR2 (germline): MNHNY, SVGAGI (reference sequence). This CDR3 reads CASRGTGLETEAFF. The CDR3 nucleotides are TGTGCCAGCAGGGGGACAGGTCTAGAGACTGAAGCTTTCTTT.

This clone was seen only a few times. The genes are TRBV20-1 and TRBJ2-3; D gene uncertain. This CDR3 comprises 10 residues. The V gene's germline CDR1 is DFQATT and CDR2 SNEGSKA (reference sequence). V gave up 5 bases and J gave up 6 bases, with 6 bases separating them. CDR3 amino acids: CSAAQDTQYF. CDR3 nucleotides: TGCAGTGCTGCTCAGGATACGCAGTATTTT.

The chain carries TRBV30 and TRBJ1-2; possible D gene TRBD1, 5 bases. Trimming cost V 0 bases and J 6 bases, with 11 bases left between them. This CDR3 contains 13 residues. Germline V gene lookup returns CDR1 GTSNPN and CDR2 SVGIG (reference sequence). The DNA for the CDR3 is TGTGCCTGGAGTGTAGAAGGGGCGGATGGCTACACCTTC. Protein product: CAWSVEGADGYTF.

There are a few counts of this clone. The V call is TRBV19, the J call TRBJ2-3; D is ambiguous. This CDR3 is built from 14 residues. V shed 0 bases and J shed 6 bases, with 10 bases lying between them. Germline V gene data show CDR1 as LNHDA and CDR2 as SQIVND (reference sequence). The CDR3 DNA is TGTGCCAGTAGTATAGATGGCCCACCGGATACGCAGTATTTT. This sequence encodes CASSIDGPPDTQYF. Together with reference TRBV19 and TRBJ2-3, the CDR3 gives the full variable domain: DGGITQSPKYLFRKEGQNVTLSCEQNLNHDAMYWYRQDPGQGLRLIYYSQIVNDFQKGDIAEGYSVSREKKESFPLTVTSAQKNPTAFYLCASSIDGPPDTQYFGPGTRLTVL.

The chain couples TRBV3-1 (or the pseudogene TRBV3-2) to TRBJ2-3, with a tentative D call TRBD2 (7 bases). Germline V gene lookup returns CDR1 LGHDT and CDR2 YNNKEL (reference sequence). The CDR3 totals 14 residues. Trimming pared 3 bases from V and 5 bases from J, leaving 12 bases between. In DNA form, the CDR3 reads TGTGCCAGCAGCCACCGGGGGGCAGGAGATACGCAGTATTTT. Amino acids: CASSHRGAGDTQYF.

This clone was observed a single time. This CDR3 is CASTLLDRVITEAFF. In DNA, the CDR3 is TGTGCCAGCACCCTTTTGGACAGGGTTATCACTGAAGCTTTCTTT. The chain is built from TRBV28 and TRBJ1-1; 8 bases agree with TRBD1. The germline CDR1 and CDR2 sequences are MDHEN and SYDVKM. V lost 7 bases to trimming and J lost 4 bases; unmatched junction nucleotides: 11. The length of the CDR3 is 15 residues.

This clone was seen a single time. The V and J genes are TRBV28 and TRBJ2-1, with 10 positions matching TRBD2. Germline CDR1 reads MDHEN; CDR2 reads SYDVKM. The CDR3 contains 15 residues. The V segment lost 5 bases and the J segment 6 bases; nucleotides outside the gene matches: 7. The CDR3 DNA reads as TGTGCCAGCAGTCCTTACAGCGGGAGGGGCAATGAGCAGTTCTTC. It yields the protein CASSPYSGRGNEQFF.

The chain couples TRBV7-2 to TRBJ1-4, with 7 bases aligning to TRBD1. The CDR3 totals 16 residues. The V gene's germline CDR1 is SGHTA and CDR2 FQGNSA. V was clipped by 0 bases and J by 3 bases; unmatched bases: 4. Here the CDR3 DNA reads TGTGCCAGCAGCTTAGCATCAGGGGGAGCTAATGAAAAACTGTTTTTT. Amino acid sequence: CASSLASGGANEKLFF.

The chain is built from TRBV7-9 and TRBJ2-5; tentatively, D is TRBD1 (6 bases). The V end lost 5 bases, the J end lost 2 bases, and 15 bases lay between the germline ends. From germline, CDR1 is SEHNR and CDR2 FQNEAQ (reference sequence). The CDR3 sequence is 15 residues long. In DNA, the CDR3 is TGTGCCAGCAGCGAACCTCAAGGGGGACAAGAGACCCAGTACTTC. It encodes CASSEPQGGQETQYF.

The chain employs TRBV27 and TRBJ1-5; 9 positions match TRBD1. The junction had 10 bases not matched to a gene; V was cut back by 2 bases and J by 2 bases. The germline CDR1 and CDR2 sequences are MNHEY and SMNVEV (reference sequence). This CDR3 comprises 18 residues. The CDR3 is CASSLGTGGGFGNQPQHF. The DNA of the CDR3 is TGTGCCAGCAGTTTAGGAACAGGGGGCGGATTCGGCAATCAGCCCCAGCATTTT.

The J gene is TRBJ1-3, the V gene TRBV5-1, with a weak D call TRBD1 (6 bases). The CDR3 length is 18 residues. The germline CDR1 and CDR2 sequences are SGHRS and YFSETQ. Trimming shortened V by 1 base and J by 0 bases, and 17 bases separated the two germline ends. CDR3 amino acids: CASSLWRSGGGSGNTIYF. The DNA of the CDR3 is TGCGCCAGCAGCTTGTGGCGGTCGGGGGGCGGCTCTGGAAACACCATATATTTT.

The chain's CDR3 is CASSQVGRGIRTDTQYF. The CDR3 DNA reads as TGTGCCAGCAGCCAAGTGGGGCGGGGGATCAGGACAGATACGCAGTATTTT. V gene TRBV3-1 (or the pseudogene TRBV3-2) combines with J gene TRBJ2-3; 7 bases agree with TRBD2. The V gene's germline CDR1 is LGHDT and CDR2 YNNKEL (reference sequence). The J segment lost 3 bases and the V segment lost 1 base, leaving 10 bases of the junction unmatched. This CDR3 is 17 amino acids long.

The chain uses TRBV10-3 and TRBJ1-1; 7 bases line up with TRBD1. This CDR3 has 15 residues. Trimming removed 0 bases from V and 1 base from J; junction bases left unmatched: 2. CDR1 and CDR2 from the germline V gene are ENHRY and SYGVKD. The CDR3 loop is CAISESRQGNTEAFF. The CDR3 coding sequence is TGTGCCATCAGTGAGTCAAGACAGGGGAACACTGAAGCTTTCTTT.

This rearrangement joins TRBV28 to TRBJ1-2, with 7 positions matching TRBD1. CDR1 is MDHEN and CDR2 is SYDVKM in the germline V gene. The CDR3 loop spans 14 amino acids. The ends lost 5 bases at V and 4 bases at J; junction bases unmatched: 7. CDR3 nucleotides: TGTGCCAGCAGTAACCCGGGACAGTTCTATGGCTACACCTTC. Residues: CASSNPGQFYGYTF.

This clone was detected only a few times. J is TRBJ1-1 and V is TRBV5-1; D is possibly TRBD1 (5 bases). Germline loops: CDR1 SGHRS, CDR2 YFSETQ. This CDR3 has 15 amino acids. Deletions cut 0 bases from V and 4 bases from J, with 13 bases between. CDR3 protein: CASSLALAQGTEAFF. DNA of the CDR3: TGCGCCAGCAGCTTGGCCCTGGCCCAGGGCACTGAAGCTTTCTTT.